The clone carrying this T cell receptor (beta chain) has only a few counts. Its antigen remains unidentified. The sample is drawn from a study of a mutant IDH1 vaccine in newly diagnosed glioma. Study-level information: The first vaccination came 4-6 weeks after radiotherapy alone, or with temozolomide cycles. Patients previously underwent radiotherapy, temozolomide, or both, and most underwent both.

This CDR3 has 18 amino acids. Trimming took off 5 bases at V and 0 bases at J, with 20 bases between the two ends. Germline V gives CDR1 MNHEY, CDR2 SMNVEV (reference sequence). Method: immunoSEQ multiplex PCR; TCRdb's copy keeps in-frame clones and lacks some. Here the sample spans 55,000 to 70,000 clones, around 91% being singletons. The time point denotes: week 11, during vaccination. The study gave 300 ug of mutant IDH1 20-mer peptide per vaccine dose, with topical imiquimod. New WHO grade 3 or 4 astrocytomas that were IDH1-mutant and ATRX-lost had been found in donors. The specimen was PBMCs, collected from a glioma patient whose treatment included an IDH1 peptide vaccine. The V gene is TRBV27, the J gene TRBJ1-5; TRBD1 might be the D (6 bases). The receptor comes from a man in his forties with glioma. CDR3 nucleotide sequence: TGTGCCAGCAGTCCTCTAAGGGGAGGGGGTTATAGCAATCAGCCCCAGCATTTT. Translated: CASSPLRGGGYSNQPQHF.